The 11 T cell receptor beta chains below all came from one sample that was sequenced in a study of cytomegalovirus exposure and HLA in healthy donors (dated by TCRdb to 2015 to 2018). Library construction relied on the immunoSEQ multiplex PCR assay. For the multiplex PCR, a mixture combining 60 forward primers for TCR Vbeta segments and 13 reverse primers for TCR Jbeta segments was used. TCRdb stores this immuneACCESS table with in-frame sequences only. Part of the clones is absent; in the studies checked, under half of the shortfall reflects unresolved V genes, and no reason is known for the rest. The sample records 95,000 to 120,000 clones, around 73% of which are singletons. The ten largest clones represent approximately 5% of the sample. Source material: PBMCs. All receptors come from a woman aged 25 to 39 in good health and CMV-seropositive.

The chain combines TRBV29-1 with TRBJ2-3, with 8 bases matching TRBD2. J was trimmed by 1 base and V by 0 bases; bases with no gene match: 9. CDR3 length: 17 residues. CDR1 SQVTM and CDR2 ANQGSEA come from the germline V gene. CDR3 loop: CSVEESPWREGTDTQYF. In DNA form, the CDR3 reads TGCAGCGTTGAAGAGTCCCCATGGCGGGAGGGCACAGATACGCAGTATTTT.

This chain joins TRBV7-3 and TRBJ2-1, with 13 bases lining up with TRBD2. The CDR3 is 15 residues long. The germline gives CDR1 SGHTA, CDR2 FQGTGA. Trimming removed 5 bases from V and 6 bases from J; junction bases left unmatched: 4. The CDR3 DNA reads TGTGCCAGCAGCGGGACTAGCGGGGCTGGCAATGAGCAGTTCTTC. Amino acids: CASSGTSGAGNEQFF. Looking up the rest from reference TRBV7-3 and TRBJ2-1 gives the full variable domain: GAGVSQTPSNKVTEKGKYVELRCDPISGHTALYWYRQSLGQGPEFLIYFQGTGAADDSGLPNDRFFAVRPEGSVSTLKIQRTERGDSAVYLCASSGTSGAGNEQFFGPGTRLTVL.

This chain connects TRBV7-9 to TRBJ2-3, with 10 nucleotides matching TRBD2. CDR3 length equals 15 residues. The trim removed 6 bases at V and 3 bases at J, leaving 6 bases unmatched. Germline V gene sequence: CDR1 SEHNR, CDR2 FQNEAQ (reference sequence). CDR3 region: CASSYGLAVTDTQYF. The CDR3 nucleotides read TGTGCCAGCAGTTATGGACTAGCGGTGACAGATACGCAGTATTTT.

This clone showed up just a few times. The CDR3 DNA follows: TGTGCCAGCAGCCCACAAAATAATTCACCCCTCCACTTT. Translation: CASSPQNNSPLHF. The rearrangement links TRBV6-5 to TRBJ1-6; D remains ambiguous. The CDR3 loop spans 13 amino acids. V was shortened by 6 bases and J by 5 bases, with 8 bases between the two germline ends. Germline V gene data show CDR1 as MNHEY and CDR2 as SVGAGI.

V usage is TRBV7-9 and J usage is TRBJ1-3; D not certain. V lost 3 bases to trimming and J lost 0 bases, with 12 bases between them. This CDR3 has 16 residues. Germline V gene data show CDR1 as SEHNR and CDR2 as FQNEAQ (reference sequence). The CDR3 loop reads CASSFRASSSGNTIYF. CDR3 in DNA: TGTGCCAGCAGCTTCCGAGCCTCGAGCTCTGGAAACACCATATATTTT.

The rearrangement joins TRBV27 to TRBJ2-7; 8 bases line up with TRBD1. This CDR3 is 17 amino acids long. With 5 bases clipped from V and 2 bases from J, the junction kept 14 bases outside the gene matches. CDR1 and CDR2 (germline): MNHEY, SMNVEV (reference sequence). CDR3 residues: CASSLSPPGQDTYEQYF. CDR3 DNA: TGTGCCAGCAGTCTCAGCCCCCCGGGACAGGACACCTACGAGCAGTACTTC.

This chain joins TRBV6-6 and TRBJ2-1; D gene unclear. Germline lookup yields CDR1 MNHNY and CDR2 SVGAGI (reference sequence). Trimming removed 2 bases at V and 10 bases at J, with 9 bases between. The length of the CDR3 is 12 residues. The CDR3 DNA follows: TGTGCCAGCAGTTACGTCCGCCAGGAGCAGTTCTTC. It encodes CASSYVRQEQFF.

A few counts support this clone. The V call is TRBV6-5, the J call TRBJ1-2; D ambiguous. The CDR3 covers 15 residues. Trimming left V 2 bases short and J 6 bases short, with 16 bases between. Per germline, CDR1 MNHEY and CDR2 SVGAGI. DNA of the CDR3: TGTGCCAGCAGTTACGGCCAGGCCCACGTCGATGGCTACACCTTC. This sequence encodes CASSYGQAHVDGYTF.

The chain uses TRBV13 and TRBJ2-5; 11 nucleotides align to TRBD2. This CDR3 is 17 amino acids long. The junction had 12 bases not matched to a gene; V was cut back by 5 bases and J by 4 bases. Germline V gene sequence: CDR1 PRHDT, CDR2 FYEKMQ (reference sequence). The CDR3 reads CASSPPSLAGGGETQYF. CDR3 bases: TGTGCCAGCAGCCCTCCCTCCCTAGCGGGAGGCGGAGAGACCCAGTACTTC.

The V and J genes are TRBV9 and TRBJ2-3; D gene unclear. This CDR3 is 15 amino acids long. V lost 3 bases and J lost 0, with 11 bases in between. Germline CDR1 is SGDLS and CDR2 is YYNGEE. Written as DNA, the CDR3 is TGTGCCAGCAGCGGAGGCTCACTTAGCACAGATACGCAGTATTTT. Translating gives CASSGGSLSTDTQYF.

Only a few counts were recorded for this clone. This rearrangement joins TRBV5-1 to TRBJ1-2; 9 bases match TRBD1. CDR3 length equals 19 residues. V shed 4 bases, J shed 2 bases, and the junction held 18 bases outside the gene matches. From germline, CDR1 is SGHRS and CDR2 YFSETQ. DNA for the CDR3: TGCGCCAGCAGCCCGGACCGGGGACAGGGAGTGTTAACCAACTATGGCTACACCTTC. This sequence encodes CASSPDRGQGVLTNYGYTF.